These T cell receptor beta chains were read from a single sample in a study of cytomegalovirus exposure and HLA in healthy donors. The table came from immunoSEQ multiplex PCR; TCRdb's copy has only in-frame clones and leaves some out. This sample yields some 110,000 clones, of which roughly 72% are seen a single time; roughly 10% belongs to the top ten. Sequencing was performed on PBMCs. The receptor source for this set is a woman between 45 and 65 years old in good health and CMV-seropositive. Each CDR3 is given with its conserved first and last residue. The order of the fields is CDR3 protein, CDR3 DNA, D gene, J gene, V gene, clone size. A D gene is named only where the DNA matches it firmly. Rows may omit the clone size; those that give it use once, few, many or a size class.

CDR3aa: CASSRRLAGGVYANTGELFF; CDR3nt: TGTGCCAGCAGCAGACGACTAGCGGGAGGGGTTTACGCGAACACCGGGGAGCTGTTTTTT; d_gene: TRBD2; j_gene: TRBJ2-2; v_gene: TRBV4-2; abundance: -
CDR3aa: CASSPIGGSTEAFF; CDR3nt: TGTGCCAGCTCACCAATAGGGGGCAGTACTGAAGCTTTCTTT; d_gene: TRBD1; j_gene: TRBJ1-1; v_gene: TRBV18; abundance: -
CDR3aa: CASNPRATNEKLFF; CDR3nt: TGTGCCAGCAACCCCAGGGCAACTAATGAAAAACTGTTTTTT; d_gene: -; j_gene: TRBJ1-4; v_gene: TRBV2; abundance: -
CDR3aa: CASSQDTGRGSVNQPQHF; CDR3nt: TGCGCCAGCAGCCAAGATACAGGGAGGGGATCTGTCAATCAGCCCCAGCATTTT; d_gene: -; j_gene: TRBJ1-5; v_gene: TRBV4-3; abundance: -
CDR3aa: CASSFRDYEKLFF; CDR3nt: TGTGCCAGTAGTTTCAGAGACTACGAAAAACTGTTTTTT; d_gene: -; j_gene: TRBJ1-4; v_gene: TRBV19; abundance: -
CDR3aa: CASSKVIYALAEDDYGYTF; CDR3nt: TGTGCCAGCAGCAAAGTGATTTACGCTCTTGCGGAAGATGACTATGGCTACACCTTC; d_gene: -; j_gene: TRBJ1-2; v_gene: TRBV21-1; abundance: -
CDR3aa: CASSIQAGELFF; CDR3nt: TGTGCCAGTAGTATTCAGGCCGGGGAGCTGTTTTTT; d_gene: -; j_gene: TRBJ2-2; v_gene: TRBV19; abundance: few
CDR3aa: CAARGSLSYEQYF; CDR3nt: TGTGCGGCGCGGGGGTCGCTCTCCTACGAGCAGTACTTC; d_gene: TRBD2; j_gene: TRBJ2-7; v_gene: TRBV28; abundance: -
CDR3aa: CASSGQGGSGANVLTF; CDR3nt: TGTGCCAGCAGCGGACAGGGGGGGTCTGGGGCCAACGTCCTGACTTTC; d_gene: TRBD1; j_gene: TRBJ2-6; v_gene: TRBV7-2; abundance: -
CDR3aa: CASSLWGSTNEKLFF; CDR3nt: TGTGCCAGCAGCTTATGGGGCTCTACTAATGAAAAACTGTTTTTT; d_gene: -; j_gene: TRBJ1-4; v_gene: TRBV5-5; abundance: few
CDR3aa: CASSTRQGATEAFF; CDR3nt: TGTGCCAGCAGCACACGACAGGGTGCCACTGAAGCTTTCTTT; d_gene: TRBD1; j_gene: TRBJ1-1; v_gene: TRBV7-3; abundance: -
CDR3aa: CSAGPQGRTDTQYF; CDR3nt: TGCAGCGCGGGGCCCCAGGGGCGCACAGATACGCAGTATTTT; d_gene: -; j_gene: TRBJ2-3; v_gene: TRBV29-1; abundance: -
CDR3aa: CASSRRQGGDEQFF; CDR3nt: TGTGCCAGTAGTAGACGACAGGGTGGGGATGAGCAGTTCTTC; d_gene: TRBD1; j_gene: TRBJ2-1; v_gene: TRBV19; abundance: -
CDR3aa: CASSLGTSGRAGTGELFF; CDR3nt: TGTGCCAGCAGCTTAGGGACTAGCGGGAGGGCCGGCACCGGGGAGCTGTTTTTT; d_gene: TRBD2; j_gene: TRBJ2-2; v_gene: TRBV7-6; abundance: -
CDR3aa: CASSLEGAAYEQYF; CDR3nt: TGTGCCAGCAGCTTAGAAGGGGCTGCCTACGAGCAGTACTTC; d_gene: -; j_gene: TRBJ2-7; v_gene: TRBV7-9; abundance: once
CDR3aa: CASSSLGTTQFF; CDR3nt: TGTGCCAGCAGTTCCCTAGGGACTACGCAGTTCTTC; d_gene: TRBD2; j_gene: TRBJ2-1; v_gene: TRBV28; abundance: -
CDR3aa: CAISETTATGELFF; CDR3nt: TGTGCCATCAGTGAGACGACAGCCACCGGGGAGCTGTTTTTT; d_gene: -; j_gene: TRBJ2-2; v_gene: TRBV10-3; abundance: -
CDR3aa: CSVDLAGVTYNEQFF; CDR3nt: TGCAGCGTCGACCTAGCGGGAGTCACCTACAATGAGCAGTTCTTC; d_gene: TRBD2; j_gene: TRBJ2-1; v_gene: TRBV29-1; abundance: once
CDR3aa: CAKRGGVNYGYTF; CDR3nt: TGTGCCAAGCGGGGGGGAGTTAACTATGGCTACACCTTC; d_gene: -; j_gene: TRBJ1-2; v_gene: TRBV2; abundance: few
CDR3aa: CASSLVSGSYEQYF; CDR3nt: TGTGCCAGCAGCCTCGTCAGCGGGTCCTACGAGCAGTACTTC; d_gene: -; j_gene: TRBJ2-7; v_gene: TRBV28; abundance: few
CDR3aa: CASSDGTGFGYTF; CDR3nt: TGTGCCAGCAGCGATGGGACAGGGTTCGGCTACACCTTC; d_gene: TRBD1; j_gene: TRBJ1-2; v_gene: TRBV7-2; abundance: -
CDR3aa: CASSEVSWRGQENEQFF; CDR3nt: TGTGCCAGCAGTGAGGTTTCTTGGAGGGGGCAGGAAAATGAGCAGTTCTTC; d_gene: -; j_gene: TRBJ2-1; v_gene: TRBV2; abundance: -
CDR3aa: CASSATTGEKYEQYF; CDR3nt: TGTGCCAGCAGTGCGACTACAGGGGAGAAGTACGAGCAGTACTTC; d_gene: TRBD1; j_gene: TRBJ2-7; v_gene: TRBV6-1; abundance: few
CDR3aa: CASSLPNSYEQYF; CDR3nt: TGTGCCAGCAGCTTACCCAACTCCTACGAGCAGTACTTC; d_gene: -; j_gene: TRBJ2-7; v_gene: TRBV7-2; abundance: -
CDR3aa: CASSFVQSTDTQYF; CDR3nt: TGTGCCAGCAGCTTTGTGCAGAGCACAGATACGCAGTATTTT; d_gene: -; j_gene: TRBJ2-3; v_gene: TRBV7-9; abundance: many
CDR3aa: CASIRTGGGYEQYF; CDR3nt: TGTGCCAGCATTCGGACAGGGGGAGGCTACGAGCAGTACTTC; d_gene: TRBD1; j_gene: TRBJ2-7; v_gene: TRBV28; abundance: -
CDR3aa: CAWGRVVWTEAFF; CDR3nt: TGTGCCTGGGGGAGGGTGGTATGGACTGAAGCTTTCTTT; d_gene: -; j_gene: TRBJ1-1; v_gene: TRBV30; abundance: -
CDR3aa: CAWGAGGKNIQYF; CDR3nt: TGTGCCTGGGGAGCGGGGGGGAAAAACATTCAGTACTTC; d_gene: TRBD2; j_gene: TRBJ2-4; v_gene: TRBV30; abundance: -
CDR3aa: CASRTDRGYEQYF; CDR3nt: TGTGCCAGCAGAACTGACAGGGGCTACGAGCAGTACTTC; d_gene: TRBD1; j_gene: TRBJ2-7; v_gene: TRBV28; abundance: -
CDR3aa: CASSPSSSYNEQFF; CDR3nt: TGCGCCAGCAGCCCGAGTAGCTCCTACAATGAGCAGTTCTTC; d_gene: -; j_gene: TRBJ2-1; v_gene: TRBV4-1; abundance: -
CDR3aa: CASRETDRLNTEAFF; CDR3nt: TGTGCCAGTAGGGAGACGGACAGACTGAACACTGAAGCTTTCTTT; d_gene: -; j_gene: TRBJ1-1; v_gene: TRBV19; abundance: -
CDR3aa: CASSFGMGNTEAFF; CDR3nt: TGTGCCAGCAGCTTCGGGATGGGGAACACTGAAGCTTTCTTT; d_gene: -; j_gene: TRBJ1-1; v_gene: TRBV7-9; abundance: once
CDR3aa: CASSTGRDFYKNEQFF; CDR3nt: TGTGCCAGCAGCACGGGACGGGACTTTTACAAAAATGAGCAGTTCTTC; d_gene: -; j_gene: TRBJ2-1; v_gene: TRBV21-1; abundance: -
CDR3aa: CASSVDDRSYGYTF; CDR3nt: TGTGCCAGCAGCGTGGACGACAGAAGCTATGGCTACACCTTC; d_gene: -; j_gene: TRBJ1-2; v_gene: TRBV9; abundance: once
CDR3aa: CASRYSVAGTDTQYF; CDR3nt: TGTGCCAGCAGATACTCGGTGGCGGGCACAGATACGCAGTATTTT; d_gene: -; j_gene: TRBJ2-3; v_gene: TRBV6-5; abundance: -
CDR3aa: CAISESGEGYTF; CDR3nt: TGTGCCATCAGTGAGTCAGGGGAAGGCTACACCTTC; d_gene: -; j_gene: TRBJ1-2; v_gene: TRBV10-3; abundance: -
CDR3aa: CASSFLNGDGYTF; CDR3nt: TGTGCCAGCAGCTTTTTAAACGGGGATGGCTACACCTTC; d_gene: -; j_gene: TRBJ1-2; v_gene: TRBV7-2; abundance: -
CDR3aa: CASSLRGGYVPEQYF; CDR3nt: TGTGCCAGCAGCTTAAGGGGGGGCTACGTCCCCGAGCAGTACTTC; d_gene: -; j_gene: TRBJ2-7; v_gene: TRBV7-8; abundance: -
CDR3aa: CASRGTGPEEKLFF; CDR3nt: TGTGCCAGCAGGGGTACAGGGCCGGAGGAAAAACTGTTTTTT; d_gene: -; j_gene: TRBJ1-4; v_gene: TRBV6-1; abundance: -
CDR3aa: CASRAGTENTEAFF; CDR3nt: TGTGCCAGCAGAGCCGGGACAGAGAACACTGAAGCTTTCTTT; d_gene: TRBD1; j_gene: TRBJ1-1; v_gene: TRBV2; abundance: -
CDR3aa: CASSKNRGLGETQYF; CDR3nt: TGTGCCAGTAGCAAGAACAGGGGGCTGGGAGAGACCCAGTACTTC; d_gene: TRBD1; j_gene: TRBJ2-5; v_gene: TRBV19; abundance: -
CDR3aa: CASSPGGTSGGRPSGTDTQYF; CDR3nt: TGTGCCAGCAGCCCTGGGGGAACTAGCGGGGGGCGTCCTTCGGGCACAGATACGCAGTATTTT; d_gene: -; j_gene: TRBJ2-3; v_gene: TRBV21-1; abundance: -
CDR3aa: CASSLGGPNEKLFF; CDR3nt: TGTGCCAGCAGCTTAGGCGGCCCAAATGAAAAACTGTTTTTT; d_gene: -; j_gene: TRBJ1-4; v_gene: TRBV11-2; abundance: few
CDR3aa: CASSQDLGQGRGYTF; CDR3nt: TGCGCCAGCAGCCAAGATCTAGGCCAGGGGCGGGGCTACACCTTC; d_gene: -; j_gene: TRBJ1-2; v_gene: TRBV4-3; abundance: -
CDR3aa: CASSQSTGGGHTEAFF; CDR3nt: TGCGCCAGCAGCCAATCAACAGGGGGCGGTCACACTGAAGCTTTCTTT; d_gene: TRBD1; j_gene: TRBJ1-1; v_gene: TRBV4-3; abundance: -